The 12 T cell receptor beta chains below were found in one sample sequenced in a study of response to subunit inactivated influenza vaccine. TCRdb used MiXCR to reprocess the RT-PCR reads, holding one entry per CDR3 protein. Of 500,000 to 750,000 distinct CDR3 sequences listed, about 14% are singletons. Sequenced material: PBMCs from blood, taken about 13 days after vaccination. These receptors originate from a man aged 50 or older who received an inactivated influenza vaccine.

The rearrangement joins TRBV12-3 or TRBV12-4 to TRBJ2-3; no definite D call. The CDR3 is made up of 13 amino acids. The germline V and J ends were trimmed by 4 bases and 7 bases, with 12 bases remaining between them. The chain's CDR3 is CASSSVLGHTQYF. CDR3 bases: TGTGCCAGCAGTTCCGTTTTGGGTCATACGCAGTATTTT.

This sequence joins TRBV12-3 or TRBV12-4 and TRBJ2-1; the D gene is possibly TRBD1 (6 bases). This CDR3 has 15 amino acids. Trimming stripped 6 bases from V and 0 bases from J, with 12 bases between. The CDR3 region is CASSPTGLSYNEQFF. The CDR3 DNA is TGTGCCAGCAGCCCCACAGGGCTCTCCTACAATGAGCAGTTCTTC.

The gene calls are TRBV5-1 and TRBJ1-2; TRBD1 is a possible D gene (5 bases). Trimming took 1 base from V and 4 from J, leaving 14 bases between them. The length of the CDR3 is 15 residues. Germline CDR1 reads SGHRS; CDR2 reads YFSETQ. The CDR3 loop reads CASSLRQGEGYGYTF. The DNA for the CDR3 is TGCGCCAGCAGCTTGAGGCAGGGTGAGGGCTATGGCTACACCTTC.

The rearrangement links TRBV6-1 to TRBJ2-3, with 7 bases matching TRBD1. This CDR3 contains 15 residues. J gave up 1 base and V 4 bases, and 5 bases lay outside the gene matches. Per germline, CDR1 MNHNS and CDR2 SASEGT. The CDR3: CASSGQGSGTDTQYF. CDR3 in DNA: TGTGCCAGCAGTGGACAGGGATCTGGCACAGATACGCAGTATTTT.

The chain couples TRBV2 to TRBJ2-1; D is uncertain. The CDR3 is 13 amino acids. Per the germline V gene, CDR1 is SNHLY and CDR2 is FYNNEI. Trimming removed 4 bases from V and 6 bases from J, with 10 bases in between. The chain's CDR3 is CASSVKGRNEQFF. CDR3 nucleotide sequence: TGTGCCAGCAGTGTCAAAGGGCGCAATGAGCAGTTCTTC.

The V gene is TRBV16, the J gene TRBJ2-7, with D tentatively TRBD1 (6 bases). V shed 3 bases and J shed 2 bases, with 14 bases lying between them. The CDR3 extends over 15 amino acids. From germline, CDR1 is KGHSY and CDR2 FQNENV. The CDR3 sequence is CASSHRGQPPYEQYF. CDR3 sequence (DNA): TGTGCCAGCAGCCATCGAGGACAGCCTCCCTACGAGCAGTACTTC.

J is TRBJ2-1 and V is TRBV6-2 or TRBV6-3; D might be TRBD1 (6 bases). The CDR3 is 16 amino acids. In germline, CDR1 is MNHEY, CDR2 SVGEGT. V shed 4 bases and J shed 6 bases, with 19 bases lying between them. The CDR3 sequence is CASSLVSGALINEQFF. For the CDR3, the DNA is TGTGCCAGCAGTTTAGTCTCAGGGGCCCTTATCAATGAGCAGTTCTTC.

At least ten counts were recorded for this clonotype. This chain connects TRBV6-5 to TRBJ2-1, with 9 positions matching TRBD1. V gave up 5 bases and J gave up 15 bases; unmatched junction bases: 8. This CDR3 has 12 amino acids. Germline values: CDR1 MNHEY, CDR2 SVGAGI. The CDR3, as DNA: TGTGCCAGCAGTCATAACCGGGACAGGGTGTTCTTC. Translating it yields CASSHNRDRVFF.

This clonotype was observed a handful of times. The chain carries TRBV20-1 and TRBJ1-6; the D gene is possibly TRBD1 (5 bases). Germline loops: CDR1 DFQATT, CDR2 SNEGSKA (reference sequence). The CDR3 spans 16 residues. Trimming took 1 base from V and 6 from J, leaving 16 bases between them. The CDR3 loop reads CSARADGRAFNSPLHF. The CDR3 coding sequence is TGCAGTGCTAGAGCGGACGGCAGGGCTTTTAATTCACCCCTCCACTTT.

Ten or more counts support this clonotype. V gene TRBV5-1 combines with J gene TRBJ2-1; D gene ambiguous. V was cut by 2 bases and J by 0 bases, with 6 bases left in between. Germline CDR1 is SGHRS and CDR2 is YFSETQ. The CDR3 loop spans 14 amino acids. In DNA form, the CDR3 reads TGCGCCAGCAGCTTAAGTTTCTCCTACAATGAGCAGTTCTTC. The encoded protein is CASSLSFSYNEQFF.

The chain employs TRBV29-1 and TRBJ2-5; TRBD2 agrees at 7 bases. The CDR3 sequence is 14 residues long. The trim removed 4 bases at V and 5 bases at J, leaving 10 bases unmatched. Germline loops: CDR1 SQVTM, CDR2 ANQGSEA. The CDR3 loop is CSVGGGRLAETQYF. The CDR3 DNA sequence: TGCAGCGTTGGGGGGGGTCGCCTCGCGGAGACCCAGTACTTC.

V is TRBV4-1 and J is TRBJ2-5; D is undetermined. Germline loops: CDR1 MGHRA, CDR2 YSYEKL. This CDR3 has 13 amino acids. V dropped 1 base and J dropped 5 bases, with 8 bases sitting between them. The CDR3 is CASSQAVEETQYF. The CDR3 coding sequence is TGCGCCAGCAGCCAAGCTGTGGAGGAGACCCAGTACTTC.